This T cell receptor beta chain is from a study of blood T cell repertoires in COVID-19. Study as a whole: The United States, Italy and Spain were the sources of the acute and convalescent COVID-19 samples. The cDNA or gDNA used as material had been derived from T cells, B-cell-depleted T cells, or PBMCs.

In the study's own analysis: Amplification from reference gene primers served as the basis for estimated nucleated cell counts. Measured with immunoSEQ multiplex PCR; TCRdb has only the in-frame clones, and not every one. V and J calls and clone size are those listed in that table; D and trimming were worked out from the DNA. The sample has approximately 54,000 clones, 90% to 95% seen once; the top ten hold 3.9%. The germline gives CDR1 SGHNT, CDR2 YENEEA. The V end lost 3 bases, the J end lost 3 bases, and 8 bases lay between the germline ends. This CDR3 region has 14 residues. Sample: peripheral blood. The clonotype was recovered from a man aged 45-65 years with acute or convalescent COVID-19. The genes are TRBV11-3 and TRBJ2-2; no reliable D call. CDR3 nucleotides: TGTGCCAGCAGCTTCTATTCGGACACCGGGGAGCTGTTTTTT. Translating gives CASSFYSDTGELFF.